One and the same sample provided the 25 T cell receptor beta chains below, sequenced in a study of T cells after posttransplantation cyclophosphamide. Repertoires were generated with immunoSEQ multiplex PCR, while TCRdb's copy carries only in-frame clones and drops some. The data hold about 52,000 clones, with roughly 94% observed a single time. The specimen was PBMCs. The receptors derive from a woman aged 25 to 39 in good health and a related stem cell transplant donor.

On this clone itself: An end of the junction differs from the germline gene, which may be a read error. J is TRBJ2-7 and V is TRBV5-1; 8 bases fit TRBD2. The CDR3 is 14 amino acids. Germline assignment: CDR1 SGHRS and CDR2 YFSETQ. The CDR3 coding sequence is TGCGCCAGCAGTTTGGCGGGGGGATCCTACGAGCAGTACTTC. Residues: CASSLAGGSYEQYF.

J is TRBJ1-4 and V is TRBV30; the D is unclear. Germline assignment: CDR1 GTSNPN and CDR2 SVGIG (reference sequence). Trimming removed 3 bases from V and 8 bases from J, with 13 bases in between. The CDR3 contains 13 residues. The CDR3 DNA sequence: TGTGCCTGGAGAATCCGGGGTTGGGAAAAACTGTTTTTT. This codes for CAWRIRGWEKLFF.

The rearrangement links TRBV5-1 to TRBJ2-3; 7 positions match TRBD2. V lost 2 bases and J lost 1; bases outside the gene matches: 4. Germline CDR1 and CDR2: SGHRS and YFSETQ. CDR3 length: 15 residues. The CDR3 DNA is TGCGCCAGCAGCTTTACGGCGGGGGGCACAGATACGCAGTATTTT. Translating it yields CASSFTAGGTDTQYF.

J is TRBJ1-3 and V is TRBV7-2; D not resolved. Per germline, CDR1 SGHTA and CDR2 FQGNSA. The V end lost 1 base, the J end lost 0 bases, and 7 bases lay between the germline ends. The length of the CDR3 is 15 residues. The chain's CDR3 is CASSLGPGSGNTIYF. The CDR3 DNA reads TGTGCCAGCAGCTTAGGTCCGGGCTCTGGAAACACCATATATTTT.

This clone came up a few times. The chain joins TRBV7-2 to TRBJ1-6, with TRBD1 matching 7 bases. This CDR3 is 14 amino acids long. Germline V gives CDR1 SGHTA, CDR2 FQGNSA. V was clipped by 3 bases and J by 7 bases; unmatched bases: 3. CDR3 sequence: CASSLGQINSPLHF. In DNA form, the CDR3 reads TGTGCCAGCAGCTTGGGACAGATCAATTCACCCCTCCACTTT.

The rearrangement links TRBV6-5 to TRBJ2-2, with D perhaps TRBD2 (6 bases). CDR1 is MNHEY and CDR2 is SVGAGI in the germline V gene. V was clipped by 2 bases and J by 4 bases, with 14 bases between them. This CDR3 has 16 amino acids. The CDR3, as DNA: TGTGCCAGCAGTTACGTCGGGGGAGAAGGCACCGGGGAGCTGTTTTTT. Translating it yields CASSYVGGEGTGELFF.

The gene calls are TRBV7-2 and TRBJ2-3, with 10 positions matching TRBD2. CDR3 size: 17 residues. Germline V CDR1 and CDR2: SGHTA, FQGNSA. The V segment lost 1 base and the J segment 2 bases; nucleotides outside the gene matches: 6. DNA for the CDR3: TGTGCCAGCAGCTTAGTCGCTAGCGGGGGATTCACAGATACGCAGTATTTT. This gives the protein CASSLVASGGFTDTQYF.

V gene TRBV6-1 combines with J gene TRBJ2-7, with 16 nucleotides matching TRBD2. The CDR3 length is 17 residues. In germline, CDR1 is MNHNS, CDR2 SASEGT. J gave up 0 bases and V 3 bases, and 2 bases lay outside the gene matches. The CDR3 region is CASSEGLAGGLSYEQYF. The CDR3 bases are TGTGCCAGCAGTGAGGGACTAGCGGGGGGGCTCTCCTACGAGCAGTACTTC.

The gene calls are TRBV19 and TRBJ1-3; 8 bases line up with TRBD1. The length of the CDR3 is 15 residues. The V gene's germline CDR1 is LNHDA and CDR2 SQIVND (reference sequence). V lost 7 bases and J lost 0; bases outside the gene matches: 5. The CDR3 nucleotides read TGTGCCAGTACCGACAGGGGAAGCTCTGGAAACACCATATATTTT. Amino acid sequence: CASTDRGSSGNTIYF.

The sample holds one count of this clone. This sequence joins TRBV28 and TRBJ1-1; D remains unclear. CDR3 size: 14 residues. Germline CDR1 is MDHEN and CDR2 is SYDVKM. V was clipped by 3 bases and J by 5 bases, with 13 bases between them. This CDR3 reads CASSLTVRGTEAFF. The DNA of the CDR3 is TGTGCCAGCAGTTTGACCGTGCGGGGAACTGAAGCTTTCTTT.

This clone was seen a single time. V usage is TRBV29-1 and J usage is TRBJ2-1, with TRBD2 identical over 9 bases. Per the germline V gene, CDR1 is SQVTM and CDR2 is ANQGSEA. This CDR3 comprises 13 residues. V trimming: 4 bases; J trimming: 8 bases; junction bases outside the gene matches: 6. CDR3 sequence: CSVVLAGFYEQFF. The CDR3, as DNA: TGCAGCGTTGTGCTAGCGGGGTTCTATGAGCAGTTCTTC.

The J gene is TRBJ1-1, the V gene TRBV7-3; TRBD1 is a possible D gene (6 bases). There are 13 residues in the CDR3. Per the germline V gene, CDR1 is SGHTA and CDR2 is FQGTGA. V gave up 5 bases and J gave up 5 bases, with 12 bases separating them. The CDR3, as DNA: TGTGCCAGCAGCACCAGGGGACCAACTGAAGCTTTCTTT. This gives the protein CASSTRGPTEAFF.

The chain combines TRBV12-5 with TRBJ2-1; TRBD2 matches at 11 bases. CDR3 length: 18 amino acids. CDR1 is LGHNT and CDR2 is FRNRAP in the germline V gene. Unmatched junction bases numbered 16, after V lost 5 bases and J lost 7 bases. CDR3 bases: TGTGCTAGTGGTCCCCTCCCCTTTAGCGGGGGGGCCATTAATGAGCAGTTCTTC. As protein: CASGPLPFSGGAINEQFF.

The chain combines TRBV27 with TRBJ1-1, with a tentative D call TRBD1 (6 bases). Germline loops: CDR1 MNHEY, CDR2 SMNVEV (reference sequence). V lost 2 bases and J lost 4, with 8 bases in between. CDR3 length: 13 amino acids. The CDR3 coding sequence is TGTGCCAGCAGTTTAAGGGGGAGCACTGAAGCTTTCTTT. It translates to CASSLRGSTEAFF.

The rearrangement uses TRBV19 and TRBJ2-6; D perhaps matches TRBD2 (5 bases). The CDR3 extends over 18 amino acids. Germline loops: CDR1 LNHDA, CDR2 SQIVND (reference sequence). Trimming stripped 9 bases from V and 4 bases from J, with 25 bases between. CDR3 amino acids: CASCVMPLSPGGANVLTF. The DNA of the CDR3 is TGTGCCAGCTGCGTTATGCCCCTCTCTCCGGGGGGGGCCAACGTCCTGACTTTC.

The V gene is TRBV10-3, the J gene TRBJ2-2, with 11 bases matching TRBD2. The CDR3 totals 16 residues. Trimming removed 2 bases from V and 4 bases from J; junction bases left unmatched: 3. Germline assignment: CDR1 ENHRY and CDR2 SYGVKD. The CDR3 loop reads CAISEVAGGTTGELFF. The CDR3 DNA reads TGTGCCATCAGTGAGGTAGCGGGGGGGACCACCGGGGAGCTGTTTTTT.

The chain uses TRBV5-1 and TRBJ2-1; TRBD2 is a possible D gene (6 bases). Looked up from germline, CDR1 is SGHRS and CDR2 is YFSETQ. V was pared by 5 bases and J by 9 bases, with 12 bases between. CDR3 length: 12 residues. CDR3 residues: CASRAGSGEQFF. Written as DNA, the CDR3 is TGCGCCAGCAGGGCGGGGTCGGGTGAGCAGTTCTTC.

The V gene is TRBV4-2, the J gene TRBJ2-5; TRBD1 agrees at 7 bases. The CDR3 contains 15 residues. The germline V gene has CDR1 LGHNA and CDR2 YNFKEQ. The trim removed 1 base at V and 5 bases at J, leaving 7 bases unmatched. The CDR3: CASSQGLEGAETQYF. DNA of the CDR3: TGTGCCAGCAGCCAAGGACTTGAGGGGGCGGAGACCCAGTACTTC.

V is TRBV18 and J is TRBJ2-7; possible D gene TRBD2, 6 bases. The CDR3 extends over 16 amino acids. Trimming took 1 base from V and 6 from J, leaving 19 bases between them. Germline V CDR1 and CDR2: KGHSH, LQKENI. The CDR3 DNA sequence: TGTGCCAGCTCACCACAAAGGGGTTCGGGGGTACTCGAGCAGTACTTC. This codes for CASSPQRGSGVLEQYF.

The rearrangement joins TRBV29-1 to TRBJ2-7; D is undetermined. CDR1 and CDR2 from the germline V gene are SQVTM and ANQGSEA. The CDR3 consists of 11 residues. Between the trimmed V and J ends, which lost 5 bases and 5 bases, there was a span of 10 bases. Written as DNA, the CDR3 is TGCAGCGTTCTGGGCGTTAACGAGCAGTACTTC. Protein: CSVLGVNEQYF.

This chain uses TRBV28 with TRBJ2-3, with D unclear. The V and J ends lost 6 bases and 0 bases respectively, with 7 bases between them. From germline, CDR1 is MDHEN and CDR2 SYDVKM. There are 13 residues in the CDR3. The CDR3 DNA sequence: TGTGCCAGCAGAAGAGCTAGCACAGATACGCAGTATTTT. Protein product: CASRRASTDTQYF.

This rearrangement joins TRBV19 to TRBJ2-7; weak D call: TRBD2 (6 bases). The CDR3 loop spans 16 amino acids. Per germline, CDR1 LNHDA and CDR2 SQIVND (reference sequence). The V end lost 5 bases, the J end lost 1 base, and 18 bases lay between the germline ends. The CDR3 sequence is CASSAALGGASYEQYF. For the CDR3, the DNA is TGTGCCAGTAGTGCTGCCTTGGGGGGTGCTTCCTACGAGCAGTACTTC.

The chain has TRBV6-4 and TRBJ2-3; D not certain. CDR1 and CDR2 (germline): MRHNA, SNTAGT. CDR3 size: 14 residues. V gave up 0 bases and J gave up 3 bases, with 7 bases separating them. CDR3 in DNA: TGTGCCAGCAGTGACTCGACTTTTACAGATACGCAGTATTTT. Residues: CASSDSTFTDTQYF.

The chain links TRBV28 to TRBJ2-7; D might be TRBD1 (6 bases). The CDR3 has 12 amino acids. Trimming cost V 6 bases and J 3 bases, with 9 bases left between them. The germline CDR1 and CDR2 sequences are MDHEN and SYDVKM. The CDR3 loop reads CASSSDSYEQYF. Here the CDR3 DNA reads TGTGCCAGCAGCTCGGACAGCTACGAGCAGTACTTC.

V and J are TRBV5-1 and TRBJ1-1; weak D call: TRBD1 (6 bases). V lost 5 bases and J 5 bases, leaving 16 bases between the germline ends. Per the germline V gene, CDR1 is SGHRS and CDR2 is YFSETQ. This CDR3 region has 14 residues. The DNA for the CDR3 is TGCGCCAGCAGATCCCAACAGGGTTGGACTGAAGCTTTCTTT. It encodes CASRSQQGWTEAFF.